The 18 T cell receptor beta chains below were found in one sample sequenced in a study of shared clonotypes between healthy human individuals. TCRdb keeps only in-frame clones here, not all; method: immunoSEQ multiplex PCR. Of hundreds of thousands of clones listed, 90% to 97% are singletons. In the naive CD8 group, cells lacked CD45RO and were positively selected for CCR7, so terminally differentiated effector memory CD45RA+ cells were left out. The sequenced material came from naive CD8+ T cells sorted from blood. Receptor source: a woman aged 25-40 years in good health.

The V and J genes are TRBV27 and TRBJ1-1; 10 nucleotides agree with TRBD1. Germline V lookup: CDR1 MNHEY, CDR2 SMNVEV (reference sequence). This CDR3 is built from 16 residues. The ends lost 5 bases at V and 0 bases at J; junction bases unmatched: 6. The CDR3 DNA is TGTGCCAGCAGTCCGGGACAGGGGCTCTTGAACACTGAAGCTTTCTTT. It translates to CASSPGQGLLNTEAFF.

This sequence joins TRBV27 and TRBJ2-3, with D hard to call. V lost 3 bases to trimming and J lost 5 bases, with 15 bases between them. Germline lookup yields CDR1 MNHEY and CDR2 SMNVEV (reference sequence). The length of the CDR3 is 15 residues. The CDR3 nucleotides are TGTGCCAGCAGTTTCGGCCTTATCTCAGGAGATACGCAGTATTTT. It yields the protein CASSFGLISGDTQYF.

The chain employs TRBV19 and TRBJ1-1; the match to TRBD1 covers 7 bases. V lost 4 bases to trimming and J lost 3 bases; unmatched junction nucleotides: 2. The CDR3 totals 13 residues. CDR1 and CDR2 from the germline V gene are LNHDA and SQIVND (reference sequence). CDR3 nucleotides: TGTGCCAGTAGTACAGGGGGGCACACTGAAGCTTTCTTT. Translated, it gives CASSTGGHTEAFF. Supplemented by reference TRBV19 and TRBJ1-1, the full variable domain reads DGGITQSPKYLFRKEGQNVTLSCEQNLNHDAMYWYRQDPGQGLRLIYYSQIVNDFQKGDIAEGYSVSREKKESFPLTVTSAQKNPTAFYLCASSTGGHTEAFFGQGTRLTVV.

Details on this clone: Other nucleotide sequences from this sample produce the same CDR3. V usage is TRBV19 and J usage is TRBJ2-7, with 11 nucleotides matching TRBD1. Per germline, CDR1 LNHDA and CDR2 SQIVND (reference sequence). The CDR3 length is 14 residues. The ends lost 5 bases at V and 4 bases at J; junction bases unmatched: 4. The CDR3 sequence: CASSPGTGGYEQYF. CDR3 in DNA: TGTGCCAGTAGTCCTGGGACAGGGGGGTACGAGCAGTACTTC.

The chain joins TRBV28 to TRBJ2-7, with 12 bases identical to TRBD2. V shed 4 bases, J shed 6 bases, and the junction held 13 bases outside the gene matches. The CDR3 has 17 amino acids. Looked up from germline, CDR1 is MDHEN and CDR2 is SYDVKM. In DNA, the CDR3 is TGTGCCAGCAGTTCGCCCTGGGGACTAGCGGGCCCATCCGAGCAGTACTTC. This gives the protein CASSSPWGLAGPSEQYF.

The chain joins TRBV6-5 to TRBJ2-2; the D gene is possibly TRBD1 (5 bases). This CDR3 comprises 14 residues. CDR1 and CDR2 (germline): MNHEY, SVGAGI. The V end lost 5 bases, the J end lost 7 bases, and 14 bases lay between the germline ends. CDR3 residues: CASSNTQGYGELFF. The CDR3 DNA reads TGTGCCAGCAGTAATACTCAGGGCTACGGGGAGCTGTTTTTT.

J is TRBJ2-7 and V is TRBV4-1, with D perhaps TRBD2 (6 bases). CDR1 and CDR2 (germline): MGHRA, YSYEKL. Trimming cost V 4 bases and J 6 bases, with 13 bases left between them. The CDR3 contains 13 residues. The CDR3 DNA is TGCGCCAGCAGCCTAACGGGAGATGCCGAGCAGTACTTC. Protein: CASSLTGDAEQYF.

The chain links TRBV19 to TRBJ2-7; D not resolved. Germline lookup yields CDR1 LNHDA and CDR2 SQIVND (reference sequence). V shed 10 bases and J shed 6 bases, with 19 bases lying between them. The CDR3 runs 13 residues. CDR3 region: CATGAGVPSEQYF. CDR3 DNA: TGTGCCACTGGCGCCGGCGTCCCGTCCGAGCAGTACTTC. The entire variable domain, with the rest obtained from reference TRBV19 and TRBJ2-7, is as follows: DGGITQSPKYLFRKEGQNVTLSCEQNLNHDAMYWYRQDPGQGLRLIYYSQIVNDFQKGDIAEGYSVSREKKESFPLTVTSAQKNPTAFYLCATGAGVPSEQYFGPGTRLTVT.

This clone was detected only once. The V and J genes are TRBV5-6 and TRBJ2-1; D is tentatively TRBD1 or TRBD2 (5 bases each). The CDR3 totals 14 residues. Germline V gene data show CDR1 as SGHDT and CDR2 as YYEEEE. The V gene lost 4 bases and the J gene lost 6 bases, with 14 bases spanning the gap. The DNA for the CDR3 is TGTGCCAGCAGCGTACCGGGACGGATCAATGAGCAGTTCTTC. Its translation: CASSVPGRINEQFF.

The rearrangement links TRBV23-1 to TRBJ1-3; D is unclear. TRBV23-1 is flagged as an ORF with uncertain function. CDR3 length: 14 amino acids. The V end was cut by 5 bases, the J end by 0 bases, with 8 bases between. CDR3 in DNA: TGCGCCAGCAGTGAAAGCTACTCTGGAAACACCATATATTTT. The encoded protein is CASSESYSGNTIYF.

The V gene is TRBV2, the J gene TRBJ2-7; D may correspond to TRBD1 or TRBD2 (6 bases each). The CDR3 length is 15 residues. With 8 bases removed from V and 4 bases from J, the gap between germline ends came to 21 bases. In germline, CDR1 is SNHLY, CDR2 FYNNEI. The DNA for the CDR3 is TGTGCCAGCCGAGCTTCCCCGGGGGCGGAGTACGAGCAGTACTTC. The encoded protein is CASRASPGAEYEQYF.

This chain joins TRBV27 and TRBJ1-2, with D possibly matching TRBD1 (6 bases). The CDR3 spans 14 residues. CDR1 and CDR2 from the germline V gene are MNHEY and SMNVEV (reference sequence). Trimming removed 3 bases at V and 3 bases at J, with 11 bases between. CDR3 sequence reads: CASSFSGADYGYTF. CDR3 sequence (DNA): TGTGCCAGCAGTTTTTCAGGGGCGGACTATGGCTACACCTTC.

J is TRBJ1-1 and V is TRBV5-4; 9 positions agree with TRBD1. This CDR3 spans 17 amino acids. J gave up 3 bases and V 1 base, and 10 bases lay outside the gene matches. Looked up from germline, CDR1 is SGHNT and CDR2 is YYREEE (reference sequence). CDR3 in DNA: TGTGCCAGCAGCTTGCCCGGGACAGGGCCCCCGGACACTGAAGCTTTCTTT. Translated, it gives CASSLPGTGPPDTEAFF. Based on the CDR3 plus reference TRBV5-4 and TRBJ1-1, the full variable domain is ETGVTQSPTHLIKTRGQQVTLRCSSQSGHNTVSWYQQALGQGPQFIFQYYREEENGRGNFPPRFSGLQFPNYSSELNVNALELDDSALYLCASSLPGTGPPDTEAFFGQGTRLTVV.

The CDR3 sequence is CATSRDGVDSEAFF. The CDR3 nucleotides are TGTGCCACCAGCAGAGATGGGGTCGACAGTGAAGCTTTCTTT. The chain is built from TRBV15 and TRBJ1-1, with a weak D call TRBD1 (5 bases). Looked up from germline, CDR1 is LNHNV and CDR2 is YYDKDF (reference sequence). The V gene lost 0 bases and the J gene lost 7 bases, with 12 bases spanning the gap. There are 14 residues in the CDR3.

The CDR3 protein is CASSSGKSYEQYF. The DNA of the CDR3 is TGTGCCAGCAGCTCGGGCAAATCCTACGAGCAGTACTTC. The V and J genes are TRBV7-9 and TRBJ2-7, with D uncertain. CDR3 length equals 13 residues. The V gene lost 4 bases and the J gene lost 1 base, with 8 bases spanning the gap. CDR1 and CDR2 (germline): SEHNR, FQNEAQ (reference sequence). The variable domain in full, with the rest retrieved from reference TRBV7-9 and TRBJ2-7, is DTGVSQNPRHKITKRGQNVTFRCDPISEHNRLYWYRQTLGQGPEFLTYFQNEAQLEKSRLLSDRFSAERPKGSFSTLEIQRTEQGDSAMYLCASSSGKSYEQYFGPGTRLTVT.

The chain links TRBV28 to TRBJ1-1; D may be TRBD1 (6 bases). V lost 6 bases to trimming and J lost 4 bases, with 15 bases between them. The CDR3 has 14 amino acids. CDR1 MDHEN and CDR2 SYDVKM come from the germline V gene. The CDR3 reads CASRAGWGATEAFF. CDR3 in DNA: TGTGCCAGCAGGGCTGGGTGGGGGGCCACTGAAGCTTTCTTT.

V is TRBV15 and J is TRBJ1-5, with 7 bases fitting TRBD1. Germline lookup yields CDR1 LNHNV and CDR2 YYDKDF (reference sequence). CDR3 length: 14 amino acids. V dropped 2 bases and J dropped 7; count of bases not matched to a gene: 5. The DNA of the CDR3 is TGTGCCACCAGCAGACGACAGGGAGGGCAGCCCCAGCATTTT. This encodes CATSRRQGGQPQHF. Looking up the rest from reference TRBV15 and TRBJ1-5 gives the full variable domain: DAMVIQNPRYQVTQFGKPVTLSCSQTLNHNVMYWYQQKSSQAPKLLFHYYDKDFNNEADTPDNFQSRRPNTSFCFLDIRSPGLGDTAMYLCATSRRQGGQPQHFGDGTRLSIL.

The chain joins TRBV6-1 to TRBJ1-2; TRBD1 might be the D (6 bases). V gave up 6 bases and J gave up 4 bases, with 9 bases separating them. The CDR3 length is 12 residues. Germline V gives CDR1 MNHNS, CDR2 SASEGT. CDR3 sequence (DNA): TGTGCCAGCAGGGACAGTCTCTATGGCTACACCTTC. Translated: CASRDSLYGYTF.